A selection of T cell receptor beta chains follows, all from one sample in a study of beta chain features in type 1 diabetes. Using immunoSEQ multiplex PCR, the repertoire was profiled, and TCRdb retains in-frame clones only, with some absent. The sample holds 130,000 or so clones, 15% to 20% seen once. Sequenced sample: central memory CD4+ T cells from blood. Receptors were obtained from a man aged 25-40 years with type 1 diabetes. The CDR3 runs from the conserved cysteine through the conserved F or W. Fields, in order: CDR3 length, D gene, V gene, J gene, clone size, CDR3 protein, CDR3 DNA. D genes are given only for firm matches. Not every row has a clone size; where given, it reads once, few, many or a size class.

cdr3_length: 13; d_call: -; v_call: TRBV18; j_call: TRBJ2-5; clone_size: -; cdr3_aa: CASSPGSQETQYF; cdr3_nt: TGTGCCAGCTCACCGGGGTCACAAGAGACCCAGTACTTC
cdr3_length: 14; d_call: -; v_call: TRBV29-1; j_call: TRBJ1-5; clone_size: few; cdr3_aa: CSVTWGQGNQPQHF; cdr3_nt: TGCAGCGTTACCTGGGGGCAGGGGAATCAGCCCCAGCATTTT
cdr3_length: 14; d_call: -; v_call: TRBV11-2; j_call: TRBJ2-4; clone_size: many; cdr3_aa: CASSALYRQNIQYF; cdr3_nt: TGTGCCAGCAGCGCTCTGTACAGACAAAACATTCAGTACTTC
cdr3_length: 14; d_call: -; v_call: TRBV7-3; j_call: TRBJ2-5; clone_size: few; cdr3_aa: CASSEQGRQETQYF; cdr3_nt: TGTGCCAGCAGCGAGCAGGGGCGGCAAGAGACCCAGTACTTC
cdr3_length: 16; d_call: TRBD2; v_call: TRBV5-1; j_call: TRBJ2-1; clone_size: few; cdr3_aa: CASSPPTGLLTNEQFF; cdr3_nt: TGCGCCAGCAGTCCTCCGACGGGACTACTTACGAATGAGCAGTTCTTC
cdr3_length: 13; d_call: TRBD1; v_call: TRBV6-1; j_call: TRBJ2-7; clone_size: -; cdr3_aa: CASGQGTYYEQYF; cdr3_nt: TGTGCCAGCGGACAGGGGACTTACTACGAGCAGTACTTC
cdr3_length: 15; d_call: TRBD1; v_call: TRBV28; j_call: TRBJ1-4; clone_size: -; cdr3_aa: CASTGSDRVYEKLFF; cdr3_nt: TGTGCCAGCACCGGATCGGACAGGGTCTATGAAAAACTGTTTTTT
cdr3_length: 17; d_call: -; v_call: TRBV13; j_call: TRBJ1-6; clone_size: -; cdr3_aa: CASSLPLALVTNSPLHF; cdr3_nt: TGTGCCAGCAGCTTACCCCTTGCACTGGTGACCAATTCACCCCTCCACTTT
cdr3_length: 13; d_call: -; v_call: TRBV21-1; j_call: TRBJ2-1; clone_size: few; cdr3_aa: CASSKWGYNEQFF; cdr3_nt: TGTGCCAGCAGCAAATGGGGGTACAATGAGCAGTTCTTC
cdr3_length: 16; d_call: -; v_call: TRBV6-5; j_call: TRBJ1-2; clone_size: -; cdr3_aa: CASSYPPGSTNYGYTF; cdr3_nt: TGTGCCAGCAGTTACCCGCCGGGCTCCACTAACTATGGCTACACCTTC
cdr3_length: 14; d_call: -; v_call: TRBV5-1; j_call: TRBJ2-5; clone_size: few; cdr3_aa: CASSLESPEETQYF; cdr3_nt: TGCGCCAGCAGCTTGGAATCACCAGAAGAGACCCAGTACTTC
cdr3_length: 13; d_call: TRBD1; v_call: TRBV6-1; j_call: TRBJ1-5; clone_size: -; cdr3_aa: CASSGTGAQPQHF; cdr3_nt: TGTGCCAGCAGTGGGACAGGGGCACAGCCCCAGCATTTT
cdr3_length: 13; d_call: -; v_call: TRBV4-1; j_call: TRBJ1-1; clone_size: -; cdr3_aa: CASSLMTGTEAFF; cdr3_nt: TGCGCCAGCAGCCTAATGACAGGCACTGAAGCTTTCTTT
cdr3_length: 14; d_call: TRBD1; v_call: TRBV5-6; j_call: TRBJ2-7; clone_size: -; cdr3_aa: CASSSQGSSYEQYF; cdr3_nt: TGTGCCAGCAGCTCACAGGGGAGCTCCTACGAGCAGTACTTC
cdr3_length: 14; d_call: TRBD2; v_call: TRBV29-1; j_call: TRBJ2-7; clone_size: few; cdr3_aa: CSVRGQRGSYEQYF; cdr3_nt: TGCAGCGTCCGAGGGCAGCGGGGCTCCTACGAGCAGTACTTC
cdr3_length: 14; d_call: -; v_call: TRBV19; j_call: TRBJ1-1; clone_size: -; cdr3_aa: CASTRFGGYTEAFF; cdr3_nt: TGTGCCAGTACCCGATTCGGGGGCTACACTGAAGCTTTCTTT
cdr3_length: 13; d_call: -; v_call: TRBV7-2; j_call: TRBJ1-1; clone_size: -; cdr3_aa: CASSLESNTEAFF; cdr3_nt: TGTGCCAGCAGCTTAGAAAGCAACACTGAAGCTTTCTTT
cdr3_length: 14; d_call: -; v_call: TRBV7-9; j_call: TRBJ1-1; clone_size: few; cdr3_aa: CASSPNGGLTEAFF; cdr3_nt: TGTGCCAGCAGCCCGAACGGGGGGCTTACTGAAGCTTTCTTT
cdr3_length: 13; d_call: -; v_call: TRBV9; j_call: TRBJ2-2; clone_size: -; cdr3_aa: CASSFTGSGELFF; cdr3_nt: TGTGCCAGCAGCTTTACAGGGTCCGGGGAGCTGTTTTTT
cdr3_length: 15; d_call: TRBD1; v_call: TRBV30; j_call: TRBJ1-4; clone_size: -; cdr3_aa: CAWSAAEDRGVKLFF; cdr3_nt: TGTGCCTGGAGTGCCGCCGAGGACAGGGGGGTTAAACTGTTTTTT
cdr3_length: 14; d_call: -; v_call: TRBV4-3; j_call: TRBJ2-1; clone_size: few; cdr3_aa: CASSQATGGNEQFF; cdr3_nt: TGCGCCAGCAGCCAAGCTACAGGCGGCAATGAGCAGTTCTTC
cdr3_length: 15; d_call: TRBD1; v_call: TRBV5-1; j_call: TRBJ2-1; clone_size: -; cdr3_aa: CASSSAGTDYNEQFF; cdr3_nt: TGCGCCAGCAGCTCTGCCGGGACAGACTACAATGAGCAGTTCTTC
cdr3_length: 15; d_call: TRBD1; v_call: TRBV4-3; j_call: TRBJ1-2; clone_size: -; cdr3_aa: CASSQVKGQIYGYTF; cdr3_nt: TGCGCCAGCAGCCAAGTCAAGGGACAGATCTATGGCTACACCTTC
cdr3_length: 13; d_call: TRBD1; v_call: TRBV5-1; j_call: TRBJ2-3; clone_size: many; cdr3_aa: CASSLDRGDTQYF; cdr3_nt: TGCGCCAGCAGCTTGGACAGGGGCGATACGCAGTATTTT